The 20 T cell receptor beta chains below were found in one sample sequenced in a study of T-cell reconstitution after alpha-beta-depleted transplantation in children. TCRbeta library preparation incorporated unique molecular identifiers. TCRdb analysed the PCR reads with MiXCR anew, one entry per CDR3 protein. The sample contains 240,000 or so distinct CDR3 sequences, around 12% of which appear only once. This material consisted of PBMCs from the stem cell graft donor, taken from the stem cell graft. The source is a human donor who donated a stem cell graft to a child with acute lymphoblastic leukemia.

This clonotype was counted ten times or more. The chain uses TRBV20-1 and TRBJ2-1; 8 bases are a match to TRBD1. CDR3 length equals 15 residues. J gave up 8 bases and V 3 bases, and 12 bases lay outside the gene matches. Germline V gene sequence: CDR1 DFQATT, CDR2 SNEGSKA (reference sequence). DNA for the CDR3: TGCAGTGCTAGCCTTACAGGGGGACTTCTGGATGAGCAGTTCTTC. Translating gives CSASLTGGLLDEQFF.

This clonotype has ten or more counts. This sequence joins TRBV28 and TRBJ1-3; D is unresolved. Germline V gives CDR1 MDHEN, CDR2 SYDVKM. CDR3 length: 16 residues. V was pared by 3 bases and J by 0 bases, with 12 bases between. This CDR3 reads CASSFSTVFSGNTIYF. Here the CDR3 DNA reads TGTGCCAGCAGTTTTTCTACGGTTTTCTCTGGAAACACCATATATTTT.

This clonotype was counted many times. This chain joins TRBV12-3 or TRBV12-4 and TRBJ2-1; TRBD1 might be the D (5 bases). CDR3 length equals 11 residues. Trimming removed 5 bases at V and 16 bases at J, with 15 bases between. The CDR3 loop is CASSQRQTVFF. The CDR3 DNA reads TGTGCCAGCAGTCAACGCCAGACAGTTTTCTTC.

This clonotype has a count of ten or more. V and J are TRBV5-6 and TRBJ2-5; the match to TRBD1 covers 7 bases. J was trimmed by 5 bases and V by 3 bases; bases with no gene match: 13. The germline CDR1 and CDR2 sequences are SGHDT and YYEEEE. CDR3 size: 16 residues. The CDR3 bases are TGTGCCAGCAGCTCCCGCAGGATAAGGGGGCGGGAGACCCAGTACTTC. This translates into CASSSRRIRGRETQYF.

This clonotype was recorded a few times. The V call is TRBV24-1, the J call TRBJ2-5, with D perhaps given as TRBD1 or TRBD2 (6 bases each). V was clipped by 1 base and J by 5 bases, with 13 bases between them. Germline assignment: CDR1 KGHDR and CDR2 SFDVKD. The CDR3 has 15 residues. The chain's CDR3 is CATSDLGGSAETQYF. CDR3 nucleotide sequence: TGTGCCACCAGTGATTTAGGGGGGTCCGCGGAGACCCAGTACTTC.

This chain connects TRBV7-9 to TRBJ2-7; D may be TRBD2 (6 bases). Germline values: CDR1 SEHNR, CDR2 FQNEAQ (reference sequence). The CDR3 length is 16 residues. The germline V and J ends were trimmed by 1 base and 3 bases, with 16 bases remaining between them. In DNA form, the CDR3 reads TGTGCCAGCAGCTTAGTCTCGCATCGGGGGTACTACGAGCAGTACTTC. Translated, it gives CASSLVSHRGYYEQYF.

There are a few counts of this clonotype. Here the CDR3 DNA reads TGCAGTGCCCCGGGGGGGAGCTCCTACGAGCAGTACTTC. Translating gives CSAPGGSSYEQYF. The genes are TRBV20-1 and TRBJ2-7; 8 bases map to TRBD2. Germline CDR1 is DFQATT and CDR2 is SNEGSKA (reference sequence). This CDR3 is 13 amino acids long. Trimming at V came to 6 bases and at J to 0 bases, leaving 4 bases not matched to a gene.

The chain links TRBV7-2 to TRBJ2-7; tentatively, D is TRBD2 (6 bases). CDR3 size: 14 residues. Germline CDR1 reads SGHTA; CDR2 reads FQGNSA. Trimming took off 1 base at V and 7 bases at J, with 14 bases between the two ends. The DNA for the CDR3 is TGTGCCAGCAGCTTAGTGCGGGGAGATGGGGAGCAGTACTTC. It translates to CASSLVRGDGEQYF.

The chain is built from TRBV5-1 and TRBJ2-1; 8 nucleotides line up with TRBD2. The CDR3 has 17 residues. CDR1 and CDR2 (germline): SGHRS, YFSETQ. J gave up 4 bases and V 0 bases, and 9 bases lay outside the gene matches. The CDR3 DNA reads TGCGCCAGCAGCTTGGCCCCGGGGGGGGGATCGTACAATGAGCAGTTCTTC. Translating it yields CASSLAPGGGSYNEQFF.

This clonotype was seen at least ten times. J is TRBJ2-3 and V is TRBV9; possibly TRBD2 for D (6 bases). Per the germline V gene, CDR1 is SGDLS and CDR2 is YYNGEE. This CDR3 has 15 residues. Trimming took 0 bases from V and 8 from J, leaving 16 bases between them. The CDR3: CASSVAGRESATQYF. The CDR3 DNA reads TGTGCCAGCAGCGTAGCTGGACGGGAGTCTGCTACGCAGTATTTT.

This clonotype was counted a few times. The chain is built from TRBV7-2 and TRBJ2-7, with 8 bases that match TRBD1. The trim removed 5 bases at V and 2 bases at J, leaving 8 bases unmatched. CDR3 length: 15 residues. Germline V CDR1 and CDR2: SGHTA, FQGNSA. The CDR3 nucleotides read TGTGCCAGCAGCGAAGAGGACAGGGCTGCCTACGAGCAGTACTTC. Protein sequence: CASSEEDRAAYEQYF.

In its sample, this clonotype was seen many times. The chain employs TRBV6-5 and TRBJ1-3; no reliable D call. The CDR3 has 17 amino acids. V was trimmed by 0 bases and J by 0 bases, leaving 12 bases between them. Germline V gene lookup returns CDR1 MNHEY and CDR2 SVGAGI. The CDR3 sequence is CASSYSLYTSSGNTIYF. The CDR3 coding sequence is TGTGCCAGCAGTTACTCACTTTACACGAGCTCTGGAAACACCATATATTTT.

This clonotype was counted ten times or more. The genes are TRBV10-3 and TRBJ1-1; D gene uncertain. CDR3 length: 16 residues. Trimming left V 0 bases short and J 0 bases short, with 11 bases between. Germline V lookup: CDR1 ENHRY, CDR2 SYGVKD. In DNA, the CDR3 is TGTGCCATCAGTGAGTCCCCGGCGGGGATGAACACTGAAGCTTTCTTT. Amino acid sequence: CAISESPAGMNTEAFF.

In its sample, this clonotype was seen many times. This sequence joins TRBV29-1 and TRBJ2-3, with D perhaps TRBD1 (7 bases). CDR3 size: 13 residues. Trimming stripped 4 bases from V and 6 bases from J, with 14 bases between. CDR1 is SQVTM and CDR2 is ANQGSEA in the germline V gene. The CDR3 protein is CSVVGRGEDTQYF. CDR3 DNA: TGCAGCGTTGTCGGCAGGGGGGAGGATACGCAGTATTTT.

This clonotype was detected ten times or more. The chain uses TRBV6-2 or TRBV6-3 and TRBJ2-5, with a weak D call TRBD1 (6 bases). This CDR3 region has 14 residues. V lost 5 bases, J lost 5 bases, and 15 bases lay in between. From germline, CDR1 is MNHEY and CDR2 SVGEGT. The CDR3: CASSMTGWGETQYF. Here the CDR3 DNA reads TGTGCCAGCAGTATGACAGGTTGGGGGGAGACCCAGTACTTC.

The rearrangement uses TRBV29-1 and TRBJ1-4; no reliable D call. V lost 5 bases and J lost 15, with 16 bases in between. This CDR3 region has 11 residues. Germline loops: CDR1 SQVTM, CDR2 ANQGSEA. The CDR3 region is CSVISEGVVFF. CDR3 nucleotide sequence: TGCAGCGTTATCTCTGAGGGAGTGGTGTTTTTT. The full variable domain, with the rest looked up from reference TRBV29-1 and TRBJ1-4, is SAVISQKPSRDICQRGTSLTIQCQVDSQVTMMFWYRQQPGQSLTLIATANQGSEATYESGFVIDKFPISRPNLTFSTLTVSNMSPEDSSIYLCSVISEGVVFFGSGTQLSVL.

In its sample, this clonotype was seen many times. CDR3 sequence reads: CASSPRRGDAHNYGYTF. CDR3 nucleotide sequence: TGTGCCAGCAGCCCCCGCAGAGGGGACGCCCATAACTATGGCTACACCTTC. The chain joins TRBV7-2 to TRBJ1-2, with a possible D match to TRBD1 (5 bases). The CDR3 totals 17 residues. V was trimmed by 5 bases and J by 1 base, leaving 20 bases between them. The germline V gene has CDR1 SGHTA and CDR2 FQGNSA.

In this sample, this clonotype turned up once. This could be a read error, since a much larger clone is one nucleotide away. The J gene is TRBJ2-7, the V gene TRBV20-1; D unresolved. Germline values: CDR1 DFQATT, CDR2 SNEGSKA (reference sequence). The CDR3 consists of 15 residues. In DNA, the CDR3 is TGCTGTGCTAGAGAAGGACGTAGGAGCTCCTACGAGCAGTACTTC. Protein: CCAREGRRSSYEQYF.

This clonotype was detected a few times. This chain links TRBV24-1 with TRBJ1-2; D might be TRBD1 (6 bases). Germline V CDR1 and CDR2: KGHDR, SFDVKD. This CDR3 is built from 14 residues. V lost 5 bases to trimming and J lost 3 bases, with 12 bases between them. CDR3 sequence (DNA): TGTGCCACCAGTGGCCCCTACAGGGACTATGGCTACACCTTC. This translates into CATSGPYRDYGYTF.

This clonotype was observed a handful of times. The junction shows a germline mismatch at one end, possibly a read error. The chain employs TRBV3-1 and TRBJ2-7; 10 positions match TRBD1. The CDR3 is 19 amino acids. The germline gives CDR1 LGHDT, CDR2 YNNKEL (reference sequence). The CDR3 here is CATSQENSNGGTGVYEQYF. As DNA, the CDR3 is TGTGCCACCAGCCAAGAAAACTCAAATGGTGGGACAGGGGTTTACGAGCAGTACTTC.